This T cell receptor (beta chain) was sequenced in a study of regulatory T cells in long-lasting Graves disease. Study conclusions and caveats: Newly diagnosed patients had higher TCR diversity than persistent Graves' patients did.

With iRepertoire HTBI primers and Arm-PCR of CDR3 regions, TCR beta libraries were built. TCRdb processed the multiplex PCR reads anew with MiXCR; each CDR3 protein has one entry. Of 540,000 or so distinct CDR3 sequences in the sample, about 14% were seen once. Time point reported: newly diagnosed GD, antithyroid drugs for less than 3 months. Extracted PBMC RNA gave rise to the TCR library. Germline loops: CDR1 SGHVS, CDR2 FQNEAQ. The CDR3 runs to 19 residues. V lost 5 bases, J lost 0 bases, and 9 bases stayed unmatched. Comment on this clonotype: Its target is not known.

These data were also filed under a second study, of T cells in Graves' hyperthyroidism and ophthalmopathy. As reported in that work: Most clonotypes expanded in the thyroid (above 0.001) were also present in blood.

V and J are TRBV7-8 and TRBJ2-1, with 14 bases matching TRBD2. This sample comprised peripheral blood mononuclear cells (PBMCs), obtained at new diagnosis, from a patient treated with antithyroid drugs. The TCR comes from a man aged 30-40 years with Graves disease. This CDR3 reads CASSRGLAGESSSYNEQFF. The CDR3 DNA reads as TGTGCCAGCAGCCGGGGACTAGCGGGAGAGTCGAGCTCCTACAATGAGCAGTTCTTC.